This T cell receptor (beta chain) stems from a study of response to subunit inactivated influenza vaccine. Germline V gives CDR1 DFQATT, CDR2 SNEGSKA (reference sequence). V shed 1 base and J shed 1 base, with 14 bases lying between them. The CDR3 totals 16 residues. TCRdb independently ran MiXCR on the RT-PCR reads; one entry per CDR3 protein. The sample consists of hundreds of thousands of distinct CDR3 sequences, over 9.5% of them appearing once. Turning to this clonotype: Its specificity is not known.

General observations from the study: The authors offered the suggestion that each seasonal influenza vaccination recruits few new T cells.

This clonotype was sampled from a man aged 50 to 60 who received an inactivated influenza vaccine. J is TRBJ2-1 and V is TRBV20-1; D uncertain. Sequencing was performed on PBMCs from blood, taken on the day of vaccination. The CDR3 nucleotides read TGCAGTGCTAGAGGGATTGTGAGCACATCCTACAATGAGCAGTTCTTC. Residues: CSARGIVSTSYNEQFF.